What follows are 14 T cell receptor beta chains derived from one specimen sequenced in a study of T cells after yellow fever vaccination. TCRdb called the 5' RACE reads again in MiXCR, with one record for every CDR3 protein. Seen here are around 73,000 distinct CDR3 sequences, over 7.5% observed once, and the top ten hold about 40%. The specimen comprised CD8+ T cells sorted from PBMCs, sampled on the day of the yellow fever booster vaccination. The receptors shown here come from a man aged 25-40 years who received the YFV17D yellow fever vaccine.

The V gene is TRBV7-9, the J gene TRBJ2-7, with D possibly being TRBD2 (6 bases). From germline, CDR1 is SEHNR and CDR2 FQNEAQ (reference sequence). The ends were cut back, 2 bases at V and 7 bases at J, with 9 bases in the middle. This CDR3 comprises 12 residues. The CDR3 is CASSLHGGEQYF. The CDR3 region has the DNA TGTGCCAGCAGCTTACACGGAGGGGAGCAGTACTTC.

Written as DNA, the CDR3 is TGTGCCAGTAGTATAGGAGACGGGCCCACCTACGAGCAGTACTTC. Translation: CASSIGDGPTYEQYF. V gene TRBV19 combines with J gene TRBJ2-7; D remains unclear. This CDR3 region has 15 residues. Trimming cost V 1 base and J 2 bases, with 12 bases left between them. Germline lookup yields CDR1 LNHDA and CDR2 SQIVND (reference sequence).

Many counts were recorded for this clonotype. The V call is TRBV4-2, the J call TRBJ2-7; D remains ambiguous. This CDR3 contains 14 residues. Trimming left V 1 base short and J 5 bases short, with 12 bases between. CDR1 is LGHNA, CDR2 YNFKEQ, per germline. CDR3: CASSQAVGADEQYF. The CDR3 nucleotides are TGTGCCAGCAGCCAAGCCGTGGGCGCCGACGAGCAGTACTTC.

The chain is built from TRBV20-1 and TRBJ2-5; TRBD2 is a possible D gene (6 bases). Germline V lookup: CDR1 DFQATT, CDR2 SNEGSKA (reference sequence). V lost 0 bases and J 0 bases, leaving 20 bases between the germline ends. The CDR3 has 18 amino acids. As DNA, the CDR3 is TGCAGTGCTAGAGATCTTGTAGGGGTTAGCGGTTACCAAGAGACCCAGTACTTC. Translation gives CSARDLVGVSGYQETQYF.

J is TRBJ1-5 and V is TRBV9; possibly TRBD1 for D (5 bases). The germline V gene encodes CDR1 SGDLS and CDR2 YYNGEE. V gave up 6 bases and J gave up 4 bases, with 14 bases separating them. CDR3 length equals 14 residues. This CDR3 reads CASNEFGTNQPQHF. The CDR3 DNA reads TGTGCCAGCAACGAGTTCGGGACTAATCAGCCCCAGCATTTT.

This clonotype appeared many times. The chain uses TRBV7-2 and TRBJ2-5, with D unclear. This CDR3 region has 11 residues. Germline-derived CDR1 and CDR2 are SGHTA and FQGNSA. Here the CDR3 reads CAETHQETQYF. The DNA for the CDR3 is TGTGCTGAGACACACCAAGAGACCCAGTACTTC. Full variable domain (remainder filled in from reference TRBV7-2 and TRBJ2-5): GAGVSQSPSNKVTEKGKDVELRCDPISGHTALYWYRQSLGQGLEFLIYFQGNSAPDKSGLPSDRFSAERTGGSVSTLTIQRTQQEDSAVYLCAETHQETQYFGPGTRLLVL.

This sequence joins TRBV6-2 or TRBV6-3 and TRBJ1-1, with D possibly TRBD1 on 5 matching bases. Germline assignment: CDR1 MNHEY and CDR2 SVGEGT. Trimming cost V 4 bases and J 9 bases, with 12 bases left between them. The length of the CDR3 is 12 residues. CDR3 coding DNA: TGTGCCAGCAGTTCCCTAACAGGACAAGCTTTCTTT. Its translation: CASSSLTGQAFF.

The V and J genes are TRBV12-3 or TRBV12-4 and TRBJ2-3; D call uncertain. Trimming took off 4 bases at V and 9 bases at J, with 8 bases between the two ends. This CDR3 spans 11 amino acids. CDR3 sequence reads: CASSSVVTQYF. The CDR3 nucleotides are TGTGCCAGCAGTTCAGTGGTCACGCAGTATTTT.

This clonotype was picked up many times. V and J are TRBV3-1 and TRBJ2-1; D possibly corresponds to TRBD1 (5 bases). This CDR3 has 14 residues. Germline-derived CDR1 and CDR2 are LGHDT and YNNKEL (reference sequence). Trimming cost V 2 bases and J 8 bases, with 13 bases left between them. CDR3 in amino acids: CASSQQQVLDEQFF. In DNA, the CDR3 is TGTGCCAGCAGCCAACAACAGGTTTTGGATGAGCAGTTCTTC.

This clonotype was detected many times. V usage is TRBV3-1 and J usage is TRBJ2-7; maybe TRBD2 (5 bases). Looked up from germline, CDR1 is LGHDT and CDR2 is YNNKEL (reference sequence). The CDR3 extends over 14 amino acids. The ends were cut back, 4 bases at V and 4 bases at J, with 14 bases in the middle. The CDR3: CASSPAGSRYEQYF. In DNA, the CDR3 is TGTGCCAGCAGCCCCGCGGGTTCGAGATACGAGCAGTACTTC.

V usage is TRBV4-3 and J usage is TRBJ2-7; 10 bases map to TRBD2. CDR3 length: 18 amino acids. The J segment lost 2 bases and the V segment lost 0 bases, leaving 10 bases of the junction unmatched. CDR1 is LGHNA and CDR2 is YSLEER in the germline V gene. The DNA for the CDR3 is TGCGCCAGCAGCCAAGATAGGGAGACTAGCGGGCCTCCCTACGAGCAGTACTTC. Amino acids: CASSQDRETSGPPYEQYF.

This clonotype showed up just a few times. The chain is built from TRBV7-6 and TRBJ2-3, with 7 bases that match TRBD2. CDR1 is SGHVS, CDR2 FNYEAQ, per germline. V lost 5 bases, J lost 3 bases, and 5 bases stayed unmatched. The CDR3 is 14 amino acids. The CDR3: CASSRSGGTDTQYF. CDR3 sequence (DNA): TGTGCCAGCAGCCGGTCCGGGGGGACAGATACGCAGTATTTT.

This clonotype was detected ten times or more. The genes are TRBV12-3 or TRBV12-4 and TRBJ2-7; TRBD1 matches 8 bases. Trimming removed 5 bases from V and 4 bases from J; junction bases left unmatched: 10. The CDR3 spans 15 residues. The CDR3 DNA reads TGTGCCAGCAGTCCGTGGGGCAGGGGGCATTACGAGCAGTACTTC. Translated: CASSPWGRGHYEQYF.

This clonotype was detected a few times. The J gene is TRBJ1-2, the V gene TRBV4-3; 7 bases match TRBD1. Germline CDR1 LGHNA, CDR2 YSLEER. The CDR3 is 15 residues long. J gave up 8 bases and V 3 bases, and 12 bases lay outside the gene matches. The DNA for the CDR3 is TGCGCCAGCAGCCACCTGGGACAGCGACTCACCGGCTACACCTTC. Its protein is CASSHLGQRLTGYTF.